These 19 T cell receptor beta chains share one sample of origin, sequenced in a study of shared clonotypes between healthy human individuals. The protocol was immunoSEQ multiplex PCR, while the TCRdb copy is restricted to in-frame clones and leaves out a portion. The sample shows 2,500,000 or so clones, approximately 94% of them seen only once. Source material: naive CD4+ T cells from PBMCs. This sample's subset: CD45RA+ positively selected. These receptors all stem from a young man in good health. Some clones in this sample may be carry-over from other donors' samples.

As concerns this clone: This same CDR3 is encoded by further DNA sequences in the sample. J is TRBJ2-7 and V is TRBV28; 7 bases map to TRBD2. This CDR3 has 12 residues. The germline gives CDR1 MDHEN, CDR2 SYDVKM. Losses at the gene ends were 3 bases for V and 4 bases for J; bases not matched to a gene: 0. In nucleotides, the CDR3 is TGTGCCAGCAGTTTGGGGGGGTACGAGCAGTACTTC. Translated, it gives CASSLGGYEQYF.

A word on this clone: In the same sample, other DNA sequences code for this CDR3. The J gene is TRBJ1-2, the V gene TRBV19; 7 bases are a match to TRBD1. CDR1 is LNHDA, CDR2 SQIVND, per germline (reference sequence). The CDR3 runs 13 residues. The V and J ends lost 6 bases and 2 bases, in that order; junction bases with no gene match: 3. In DNA form, the CDR3 reads TGTGCCAGTAGCCCGACAGGGAACTATGGCTACACCTTC. Protein product: CASSPTGNYGYTF.

As regards this clone: The sample carries other DNA sequences with the same CDR3. CDR3 loop: CASSLSGTLQETQYF. Written as DNA, the CDR3 is TGCGCCAGCAGCTTGTCAGGGACACTCCAAGAGACCCAGTACTTC. The V gene is TRBV5-1, the J gene TRBJ2-5, with a weak D call TRBD1 (6 bases). The CDR3 loop spans 15 amino acids. V shed 1 base and J shed 1 base, with 11 bases lying between them. Germline V gives CDR1 SGHRS, CDR2 YFSETQ.

This clone was seen more than once but under ten times. The chain couples TRBV6-1 to TRBJ1-5, with a possible D match to TRBD1 (6 bases). Trimming shortened V by 6 bases and J by 0 bases, and 12 bases separated the two germline ends. Germline CDR1 reads MNHNS; CDR2 reads SASEGT. The CDR3 consists of 15 residues. CDR3 in DNA: TGTGCCAGCAGGGAACAGGGCTATAGCAATCAGCCCCAGCATTTT. This codes for CASREQGYSNQPQHF.

The CDR3: CSLLQGKGGYTF. For the CDR3, the DNA is TGCAGCCTACTCCAGGGTAAGGGAGGCTACACCTTC. V gene TRBV29-1 combines with J gene TRBJ1-2, with a weak D call TRBD1 (5 bases). Germline loops: CDR1 SQVTM, CDR2 ANQGSEA. The germline V and J ends were trimmed by 8 bases and 8 bases, with 18 bases remaining between them. The CDR3 consists of 12 residues.

This chain links TRBV30 with TRBJ2-3, with a possible D match to TRBD1 (6 bases). The V end lost 7 bases, the J end lost 0 bases, and 11 bases lay between the germline ends. The length of the CDR3 is 13 residues. CDR1 and CDR2 (germline): GTSNPN, SVGIG (reference sequence). CDR3: CALQGASTDTQYF. In DNA form, the CDR3 reads TGTGCCTTACAGGGAGCTAGCACAGATACGCAGTATTTT.

Remarks on this clone: Other DNA sequences within the sample encode an identical CDR3. J is TRBJ2-5 and V is TRBV18; D is perhaps TRBD2 (6 bases). The CDR3 spans 14 residues. Trimming cost V 3 bases and J 2 bases, with 10 bases left between them. Looked up from germline, CDR1 is KGHSH and CDR2 is LQKENI. The DNA of the CDR3 is TGTGCCAGCTCACCCCCGGAGGGGCAAGAGACCCAGTACTTC. Protein: CASSPPEGQETQYF.

This chain connects TRBV7-8 to TRBJ2-1; 11 bases line up with TRBD1. CDR3 size: 20 residues. CDR1 is SGHVS and CDR2 is FQNEAQ in the germline V gene. V shed 5 bases, J shed 4 bases, and the junction held 19 bases outside the gene matches. CDR3 in amino acids: CASSPPGGTGGLAGYNEQFF. The CDR3 nucleotides are TGTGCCAGCAGCCCCCCTGGGGGGACAGGGGGGCTAGCGGGATACAATGAGCAGTTCTTC.

The chain combines TRBV7-6 with TRBJ2-7, with TRBD2 matching 10 bases. The V segment lost 6 bases and the J segment 2 bases; nucleotides outside the gene matches: 4. Per germline, CDR1 SGHVS and CDR2 FNYEAQ. This CDR3 spans 14 amino acids. CDR3 in amino acids: CASSRTSGAYEQYF. The CDR3 DNA follows: TGTGCCAGCAGTAGGACTAGCGGAGCCTACGAGCAGTACTTC.

The V gene is TRBV5-4, the J gene TRBJ2-1, with D tentatively TRBD2 (5 bases). The V and J ends lost 3 bases and 0 bases respectively, with 10 bases between them. The CDR3 consists of 15 residues. Per germline, CDR1 SGHNT and CDR2 YYREEE (reference sequence). In nucleotides, the CDR3 is TGTGCCAGCAGCTCCCCCAGCGGCTCCTACAATGAGCAGTTCTTC. Its translation: CASSSPSGSYNEQFF.

Regarding this clone: Other DNA sequences in the same sample also yield this CDR3. This sequence joins TRBV5-1 and TRBJ2-5; TRBD1 matches at 8 bases. V shed 3 bases and J 1 base; nucleotides not matched to a gene: 2. Germline-derived CDR1 and CDR2 are SGHRS and YFSETQ. The CDR3 extends over 14 amino acids. The CDR3 protein is CASSYGTGQETQYF. For the CDR3, the DNA is TGCGCCAGCAGCTATGGGACAGGCCAAGAGACCCAGTACTTC.

The chain joins TRBV5-1 to TRBJ2-7, with 7 bases fitting TRBD1. The CDR3 runs 14 residues. With V trimmed by 2 bases and J by 4 bases, 6 bases remained unmatched. Germline CDR1 SGHRS, CDR2 YFSETQ. For the CDR3, the DNA is TGCGCCAGCAGCTTAACACAGGGGCAATACGAGCAGTACTTC. Amino acids: CASSLTQGQYEQYF.

The chain links TRBV19 to TRBJ1-2, with TRBD1 as a possible D gene (6 bases). This CDR3 has 15 residues. The germline V gene has CDR1 LNHDA and CDR2 SQIVND (reference sequence). V was pared by 5 bases and J by 10 bases, with 23 bases between. Here the CDR3 reads CASSSDSVLLPVYTF. The DNA for the CDR3 is TGTGCCAGTAGTTCGGACAGCGTATTACTCCCTGTCTACACCTTC.

This rearrangement joins TRBV5-6 to TRBJ2-5; D uncertain. V was trimmed by 1 base and J by 11 bases, leaving 9 bases between them. CDR3 length: 11 residues. The germline V gene has CDR1 SGHDT and CDR2 YYEEEE. CDR3 sequence (DNA): TGTGCCAGCAGCTTGAGGGAAGAGCAGTACTTC. It encodes CASSLREEQYF.

This clone was recorded once. The same CDR3 also results from other DNA sequences found in this sample. V gene TRBV2 combines with J gene TRBJ2-1; 11 bases are shared with TRBD2. The length of the CDR3 is 14 residues. The trim removed 6 bases at V and 3 bases at J, leaving 1 base unmatched. From germline, CDR1 is SNHLY and CDR2 FYNNEI. CDR3 residues: CASRTSGSYNEQFF. The CDR3 DNA reads as TGTGCCAGCAGAACTAGCGGGAGCTACAATGAGCAGTTCTTC.

This clone has only one observation. V gene TRBV6-4 combines with J gene TRBJ1-1; weak D call: TRBD1 (5 bases). This CDR3 has 16 amino acids. Looked up from germline, CDR1 is MRHNA and CDR2 is SNTAGT. Trimming took 7 bases from V and 2 from J, leaving 20 bases between them. The CDR3 is CASNLLTGRGNTEAFF. CDR3 DNA: TGTGCCAGCAACCTACTCACAGGCAGAGGAAACACTGAAGCTTTCTTT.

V gene TRBV30 combines with J gene TRBJ2-7, with D perhaps TRBD1 or TRBD2 (5 bases each). The CDR3 is 15 amino acids. Germline V gene lookup returns CDR1 GTSNPN and CDR2 SVGIG (reference sequence). Trimming removed 0 bases from V and 2 bases from J, with 14 bases in between. DNA for the CDR3: TGTGCCTGGAGTGTTAGGCCAGGGAGCACCTACGAGCAGTACTTC. Translating it yields CAWSVRPGSTYEQYF.

The V call is TRBV7-2, the J call TRBJ2-7; 8 bases map to TRBD2. V dropped 0 bases and J dropped 2; count of bases not matched to a gene: 3. There are 15 residues in the CDR3. Germline-derived CDR1 and CDR2 are SGHTA and FQGNSA. CDR3 in amino acids: CASSLARGEAYEQYF. CDR3 nucleotide sequence: TGTGCCAGCAGCTTAGCGCGGGGGGAGGCCTACGAGCAGTACTTC.

This chain links TRBV28 with TRBJ1-5, with a weak D call TRBD1 (5 bases). V was pared by 8 bases and J by 3 bases, with 17 bases between. Germline values: CDR1 MDHEN, CDR2 SYDVKM. The CDR3 extends over 15 amino acids. The CDR3 nucleotides are TGTGCCAGCCGAAACGGGGGGGGTTACAATCAGCCCCAGCATTTT. Amino acids: CASRNGGGYNQPQHF.